One sample yielded the 8 T cell receptor beta chains listed below, sequenced in a study of CD8 T cells in ankylosing spondylitis. Via MiXCR, TCRdb re-called the 5' RACE reads, giving one row per CDR3 protein. Counted here are just over 150,000 distinct CDR3 sequences, around 16% occurring once; the ten biggest clones make up about 7.8%. The sample was blood, either unsorted or a sorted T cell fraction (not recorded which). The receptor set was obtained from a male donor with ankylosing spondylitis or in good health (not recorded which).

The rearrangement links TRBV6-5 to TRBJ2-1, with 13 bases identical to TRBD2. Per germline, CDR1 MNHEY and CDR2 SVGAGI. The CDR3 covers 16 residues. The V gene end was trimmed by 2 bases and the J gene end by 5 bases; junction bases not matched to a gene: 3. The CDR3 sequence: CASSYGGLAGNNEQFF. The CDR3 DNA reads TGTGCCAGCAGTTACGGGGGACTAGCGGGAAACAATGAGCAGTTCTTC.

This clonotype was counted between two and nine times. The chain couples TRBV28 to TRBJ2-2; 15 nucleotides match TRBD2. CDR3 length equals 19 residues. CDR1 MDHEN and CDR2 SYDVKM come from the germline V gene. The V segment lost 5 bases and the J segment 2 bases; nucleotides outside the gene matches: 9. CDR3 protein: CASSTPGLAGGINTGELFF. The CDR3 DNA sequence: TGTGCCAGCAGTACTCCGGGACTAGCGGGAGGAATTAACACCGGGGAGCTGTTTTTT.

On this clonotype: A much larger clone sits a single nucleotide away, making a read error possible. This sequence joins TRBV2 and TRBJ2-3; TRBD1 matches at 10 bases. V dropped 9 bases and J dropped 7; count of bases not matched to a gene: 10. Germline CDR1 and CDR2: SNHLY and FYNNEI. There are 14 residues in the CDR3. The DNA for the CDR3 is TGTGCCAGTCAGGGACAGGGGCAAGGGTATACGCAGTATTTT. Translation gives CASQGQGQGYTQYF.

Ten or more counts support this clonotype. This chain links TRBV5-1 with TRBJ2-1, with D hard to call. This CDR3 contains 15 residues. The germline gives CDR1 SGHRS, CDR2 YFSETQ. The germline V and J ends were trimmed by 1 base and 5 bases, with 13 bases remaining between them. The CDR3 nucleotides are TGCGCCAGCAGCTTGCAATGGCGGCAGGACAATGAGCAGTTCTTC. Amino acid sequence: CASSLQWRQDNEQFF.

This clonotype has ten or more counts. The chain recombines TRBV12-3 or TRBV12-4 with TRBJ2-5; D may correspond to TRBD1 or TRBD2 (5 bases each). V lost 4 bases and J 4 bases, leaving 13 bases between the germline ends. The CDR3 has 14 amino acids. The chain's CDR3 is CASSSRERGETQYF. The CDR3 coding sequence is TGTGCCAGCAGTTCCCGAGAGAGGGGAGAGACCCAGTACTTC.

The chain uses TRBV20-1 and TRBJ2-5, with 15 bases matching TRBD2. Germline assignment: CDR1 DFQATT and CDR2 SNEGSKA (reference sequence). J gave up 5 bases and V 4 bases, and 11 bases lay outside the gene matches. This CDR3 is 17 amino acids long. The CDR3 bases are TGCAGTGCTAAATGGACTAGCGGGAGGGCCCTAGGGGAGACCCAGTACTTC. It yields the protein CSAKWTSGRALGETQYF.

This clonotype was seen at least ten times. The chain couples TRBV6-6 to TRBJ2-1, with TRBD1 matching 7 bases. This CDR3 comprises 16 residues. With V trimmed by 6 bases and J by 0 bases, 8 bases remained unmatched. The germline V gene has CDR1 MNHNY and CDR2 SVGAGI (reference sequence). The CDR3 DNA reads TGTGCCAGCAGGGTACAGGGGCCAGGCTCCTACAATGAGCAGTTCTTC. This codes for CASRVQGPGSYNEQFF.

This clonotype was recorded many times. The chain is built from TRBV5-1 and TRBJ2-2, with TRBD1 matching 8 bases. The CDR3 totals 15 residues. Trimming took 6 bases from V and 3 from J; bases not matched to a gene: 7. From germline, CDR1 is SGHRS and CDR2 YFSETQ. The CDR3 region has the DNA TGCGCCAGCACCCCCATGACAGGGGACACCGGGGAGCTGTTTTTT. This encodes CASTPMTGDTGELFF.